This passage covers 27 T cell receptor beta chains from one sample sequenced in a study of vaccination effects on CD4 cells after COVID-19. These receptors' antigens are unknown. The protocol was immunoSEQ multiplex PCR, while the TCRdb copy is restricted to in-frame clones and leaves out a portion. The table records some 40,000 clones, just over 75% of them present only once. CD4+ T cells were isolated after around 10 days of culture. It was between March and December 2020 that the person had a SARS-CoV-2 infection confirmed by PCR. Two-dose BNT162b2 or mRNA-1273 vaccination was given to participants. This specimen consisted of CD4+ T cells from PBMCs cultured without peptide, obtained after COVID-19 vaccination. The receptors stem from a human donor who had a prior SARS-CoV-2 infection.

The rearrangement uses TRBV5-1 and TRBJ2-3; D gene ambiguous. Germline assignment: CDR1 SGHRS and CDR2 YFSETQ. The CDR3 length is 12 residues. The V end lost 2 bases, the J end lost 4 bases, and 5 bases lay between the germline ends. The CDR3 sequence is CASSFIPDTQYF. The CDR3 coding sequence is TGCGCCAGCAGCTTCATCCCAGATACGCAGTATTTT.

The gene calls are TRBV19 and TRBJ2-7; D is possibly TRBD1 (6 bases). CDR3 length: 14 residues. Trimming left V 4 bases short and J 2 bases short, with 12 bases between. In germline, CDR1 is LNHDA, CDR2 SQIVND (reference sequence). CDR3 protein: CASSTPGQTYEQYF. The CDR3 bases are TGTGCCAGTAGTACCCCGGGACAAACCTACGAGCAGTACTTC.

The chain recombines TRBV15 with TRBJ1-2, with a tentative D call TRBD1 (6 bases). Per the germline V gene, CDR1 is LNHNV and CDR2 is YYDKDF (reference sequence). The CDR3 consists of 13 residues. Trimming left V 3 bases short and J 8 bases short, with 13 bases between. CDR3 nucleotide sequence: TGTGCCACCAGCAGCCGAACAGGGACGGGCTACACCTTC. This codes for CATSSRTGTGYTF.

The V call is TRBV5-1, the J call TRBJ1-1; possible D gene TRBD1, 6 bases. This CDR3 has 14 residues. The V end was cut by 2 bases, the J end by 5 bases, with 13 bases between. Germline assignment: CDR1 SGHRS and CDR2 YFSETQ. The CDR3 DNA sequence: TGCGCCAGCAGCTTCACAGGGTCTTTAACTGAAGCTTTCTTT. Encoded protein: CASSFTGSLTEAFF.

This clone was observed a few times. The chain is built from TRBV30 and TRBJ2-3, with a possible D match to TRBD2 (5 bases). V lost 5 bases to trimming and J lost 4 bases, with 19 bases between them. CDR3 length: 15 amino acids. Germline V lookup: CDR1 GTSNPN, CDR2 SVGIG (reference sequence). The CDR3 nucleotides are TGTGCCTGGGGGAGACTGACGCCGAACGCAGATACGCAGTATTTT. This gives the protein CAWGRLTPNADTQYF.

The CDR3 nucleotides read TGTGCCAGCAGCCGGTCGTCGGCAGGGAACAATTCACCCCTCCACTTT. Translating it yields CASSRSSAGNNSPLHF. V gene TRBV27 combines with J gene TRBJ1-6; D is possibly TRBD1 (5 bases). Trimming removed 6 bases from V and 7 bases from J, with 19 bases in between. Germline CDR1 is MNHEY and CDR2 is SMNVEV (reference sequence). The CDR3 totals 16 residues.

This clone has more than one count but fewer than ten. The CDR3 reads CASSEASRRQPQHF. The CDR3 DNA reads as TGTGCCAGCAGTGAAGCTTCCCGCCGGCAGCCCCAGCATTTT. The J gene is TRBJ1-5, the V gene TRBV2; D gene unclear. Germline CDR1 SNHLY, CDR2 FYNNEI. This CDR3 has 14 residues. V was clipped by 0 bases and J by 7 bases, with 10 bases between them.

The rearrangement uses TRBV4-2 and TRBJ2-2; TRBD2 is a possible D gene (6 bases). Trimming cost V 1 base and J 5 bases, with 17 bases left between them. The CDR3 runs to 17 residues. The germline gives CDR1 LGHNA, CDR2 YNFKEQ. The CDR3 sequence is CASSQALASGGTGELFF. CDR3 nucleotides: TGTGCCAGCAGCCAAGCGTTGGCCAGCGGAGGGACCGGGGAGCTGTTTTTT.

V usage is TRBV27 and J usage is TRBJ2-5, with D maybe TRBD2 (6 bases). This CDR3 spans 15 amino acids. V was cut by 2 bases and J by 4 bases, with 14 bases left in between. CDR1 is MNHEY, CDR2 SMNVEV, per germline (reference sequence). The CDR3 spells CASSLMGGPVETQYF. The CDR3 DNA sequence: TGTGCCAGCAGTTTAATGGGGGGTCCCGTAGAGACCCAGTACTTC.

V and J are TRBV4-2 and TRBJ2-2; 7 bases are shared with TRBD2. CDR3 length: 15 amino acids. Germline V gene lookup returns CDR1 LGHNA and CDR2 YNFKEQ. V gave up 3 bases and J gave up 2 bases; unmatched junction bases: 3. The CDR3 reads CASSQAGVNTGELFF. The CDR3 bases are TGTGCCAGCAGCCAGGCGGGAGTTAACACCGGGGAGCTGTTTTTT.

This chain uses TRBV7-3 with TRBJ1-1; D is uncertain. V shed 5 bases and J shed 2 bases, with 6 bases lying between them. The CDR3 has 12 amino acids. The germline V gene encodes CDR1 SGHTA and CDR2 FQGTGA. CDR3 region: CASSTYNTEAFF. CDR3 nucleotide sequence: TGTGCCAGCAGCACGTACAACACTGAAGCTTTCTTT.

This clone showed up just a few times. The DNA for the CDR3 is TGTGCCAGCAGTTACTCAGGGGCCGCCCGAGCCGTTTACGAGCAGTACTTC. Protein product: CASSYSGAARAVYEQYF. The rearrangement joins TRBV6-2 or TRBV6-3 to TRBJ2-7; maybe TRBD1 (5 bases). The length of the CDR3 is 17 residues. V lost 0 bases, J lost 4 bases, and 19 bases lay in between. CDR1 and CDR2 (germline): MNHEY, SVGEGT.

This clone was counted only a few times. The chain links TRBV24-1 to TRBJ2-1; maybe TRBD2 (6 bases). The V end was cut by 5 bases, the J end by 6 bases, with 7 bases between. CDR3 length: 12 residues. Germline V gene lookup returns CDR1 KGHDR and CDR2 SFDVKD. The CDR3 DNA follows: TGTGCCACCAGTGGGAGGGGCAATGAGCAGTTCTTC. Translating gives CATSGRGNEQFF.

The rearrangement links TRBV7-8 to TRBJ2-7; D tentatively reads TRBD1 or TRBD2 (5 bases each). CDR3 length: 15 amino acids. CDR1 SGHVS and CDR2 FQNEAQ come from the germline V gene. Trimming left V 1 base short and J 3 bases short, with 13 bases between. The CDR3 coding sequence is TGTGCCAGCAGCTTAGTTATGGGGGAGTTCTACGAGCAGTACTTC. This codes for CASSLVMGEFYEQYF.

This chain links TRBV6-5 with TRBJ2-5, with TRBD2 matching over 7 bases. This CDR3 spans 12 amino acids. The germline gives CDR1 MNHEY, CDR2 SVGAGI. The ends lost 6 bases at V and 5 bases at J; junction bases unmatched: 3. CDR3 bases: TGTGCCAGCAGCCCCGGGGGGGAGACCCAGTACTTC. Its protein is CASSPGGETQYF.

The chain links TRBV7-9 to TRBJ1-4; D is perhaps TRBD1 (5 bases). Germline assignment: CDR1 SEHNR and CDR2 FQNEAQ (reference sequence). The CDR3 is 15 amino acids. The V end lost 4 bases, the J end lost 14 bases, and 23 bases lay between the germline ends. Here the CDR3 DNA reads TGTGCCAGCAGCTCCAACAGTATGGGACGACTCCAGCTGTTTTTT. It translates to CASSSNSMGRLQLFF.

The V call is TRBV5-6, the J call TRBJ1-1; D is perhaps TRBD1 (6 bases). The germline V gene has CDR1 SGHDT and CDR2 YYEEEE. V lost 0 bases, J lost 1 base, and 10 bases lay in between. This CDR3 spans 15 amino acids. CDR3 in amino acids: CASSLEGHPNTEAFF. Here the CDR3 DNA reads TGTGCCAGCAGCTTGGAGGGACACCCGAACACTGAAGCTTTCTTT.

CDR3 nucleotides: TGTGCCAGCAGCGTAGGGAGCGGGGGGATCTACGAGCAGTACTTC. Protein product: CASSVGSGGIYEQYF. This chain links TRBV9 with TRBJ2-7; 9 nucleotides align to TRBD2. Germline CDR1 SGDLS, CDR2 YYNGEE. CDR3 length: 15 amino acids. With 0 bases clipped from V and 3 bases from J, the junction kept 4 bases outside the gene matches.

The chain joins TRBV6-5 to TRBJ2-5; unclear D gene. Per the germline V gene, CDR1 is MNHEY and CDR2 is SVGAGI. This CDR3 has 12 residues. Trimming removed 6 bases at V and 4 bases at J, with 9 bases between. The CDR3, as DNA: TGTGCCAGCAGCCCGGCGGCAGAGACCCAGTACTTC. Translation gives CASSPAAETQYF.

This clone has just a few counts. The rearrangement links TRBV27 to TRBJ1-1; a possible D gene is TRBD1 (5 bases). The CDR3 runs 13 residues. Germline V gene data show CDR1 as MNHEY and CDR2 as SMNVEV (reference sequence). V dropped 6 bases and J dropped 5 bases, with 13 bases sitting between them. The CDR3 loop is CASSSGARTEAFF. The CDR3 coding sequence is TGTGCCAGCAGCTCCGGGGCAAGGACTGAAGCTTTCTTT.

This rearrangement joins TRBV30 to TRBJ2-7, with D maybe TRBD2 (5 bases). The CDR3 contains 13 residues. V was cut by 3 bases and J by 2 bases, with 11 bases left in between. CDR1 GTSNPN and CDR2 SVGIG come from the germline V gene (reference sequence). CDR3 loop: CAWSGRGTYEQYF. The DNA for the CDR3 is TGTGCCTGGAGCGGACGGGGAACCTACGAGCAGTACTTC.

This clone was recorded only once. This chain links TRBV12-5 with TRBJ2-7, with D uncertain. Per germline, CDR1 LGHNT and CDR2 FRNRAP. The CDR3 is 11 amino acids. V was trimmed by 6 bases and J by 6 bases, leaving 9 bases between them. For the CDR3, the DNA is TGTGCTAGTGGCCAGTACGCCGAGCAGTACTTC. Amino acids: CASGQYAEQYF. Complete variable domain (other parts from reference TRBV12-5 and TRBJ2-7): DARVTQTPRHKVTEMGQEVTMRCQPILGHNTVFWYRQTMMQGLELLAYFRNRAPLDDSGMPKDRFSAEMPDATLATLKIQPSEPRDSAVYFCASGQYAEQYFGPGTRLTVT.

V is TRBV9 and J is TRBJ2-7, with TRBD1 matching over 9 bases. Germline V gene lookup returns CDR1 SGDLS and CDR2 YYNGEE. V was clipped by 8 bases and J by 3 bases; unmatched bases: 12. The CDR3 is 15 residues long. In nucleotides, the CDR3 is TGTGCCAGTCATTTGGGACAGGGCTGCTGCTACGAGCAGTACTTC. This gives the protein CASHLGQGCCYEQYF.

This clone was seen a single time. The same CDR3 is also encoded by other DNA sequences in this sample. V and J are TRBV5-1 and TRBJ1-6, with unresolved D. V was clipped by 1 base and J by 0 bases, with 8 bases between them. CDR1 is SGHRS and CDR2 is YFSETQ in the germline V gene. The CDR3 has 16 residues. The CDR3 here is CASSLQGSSYNSPLHF. DNA for the CDR3: TGCGCCAGCAGCTTGCAAGGGAGCTCCTATAATTCACCCCTCCACTTT.

The chain employs TRBV5-4 and TRBJ2-7; 7 bases line up with TRBD1. CDR3 length equals 14 residues. In germline, CDR1 is SGHNT, CDR2 YYREEE (reference sequence). V gave up 4 bases and J gave up 0 bases; unmatched junction bases: 4. DNA of the CDR3: TGTGCCAGCAGCCGGGACAGAAACTCCTACGAGCAGTACTTC. This translates into CASSRDRNSYEQYF.

The V call is TRBV7-8, the J call TRBJ2-7, with 9 positions matching TRBD1. The CDR3 has 15 residues. The germline V gene has CDR1 SGHVS and CDR2 FQNEAQ. V gave up 5 bases and J gave up 0 bases; unmatched junction bases: 5. DNA for the CDR3: TGTGCCAGCAGCCTAGAGACAGGGGGCTCCTACGAGCAGTACTTC. Its protein is CASSLETGGSYEQYF.

The rearrangement uses TRBV9 and TRBJ2-2; D not resolved. The CDR3 extends over 15 amino acids. The germline CDR1 and CDR2 sequences are SGDLS and YYNGEE. The V end was cut by 1 base, the J end by 3 bases, with 10 bases between. The CDR3 loop is CASSVSIGDTGELFF. The CDR3, as DNA: TGTGCCAGCAGCGTATCGATTGGGGACACCGGGGAGCTGTTTTTT.